The 12 T cell receptor beta chains given below trace back to one sample, sequenced in a study of cytomegalovirus exposure and HLA in healthy donors. In the PCR, 60 Vbeta and 13 Jbeta primers were used. Generated by immunoSEQ multiplex PCR, the TCRdb table keeps only in-frame clones and is missing some. Among 200,000 or so clones listed, 80% to 85% were seen once. Material for sequencing was PBMCs. The receptors here all came from a woman under 30 in good health and CMV-seropositive.

The J gene is TRBJ2-7, the V gene TRBV7-8; TRBD2 agrees at 7 bases. The germline V gene encodes CDR1 SGHVS and CDR2 FQNEAQ. The CDR3 has 21 residues. The ends lost 5 bases at V and 3 bases at J; junction bases unmatched: 28. CDR3 coding DNA: TGTGCCAGCAGCCCCCCGCCCCGTGGCGGGACTAAAATCAATCAGCGCTACGAGCAGTACGTC. It codes for CASSPPPRGGTKINQRYEQYV.

The rearrangement links TRBV15 to TRBJ2-3; D is unclear. V was shortened by 2 bases and J by 2 bases, with 11 bases between the two germline ends. The CDR3 sequence is 15 residues long. Germline V gene sequence: CDR1 LNHNV, CDR2 YYDKDF (reference sequence). The DNA of the CDR3 is TGTGCCACCAGCAGACCCACACCTCCCACAGATACGCAGTATTTT. Protein product: CATSRPTPPTDTQYF.

The chain couples TRBV12-2 to TRBJ1-6. TRBV12-2 is designated a pseudogene. The CDR3 runs 18 residues. The DNA of the CDR3 is TGTGCAAGTCGCTTAGCTGCCCGGGGGGAGTCCTATAATTCACCCCTCCACTTT. It is translated as CASRLAARGESYNSPLHF.

The J gene is TRBJ2-7, the V gene TRBV10-1; the D gene is possibly TRBD2 (5 bases). Trimming took 5 bases from V and 3 from J, leaving 14 bases between them. Germline loops: CDR1 WNHNN, CDR2 SYGVQD (reference sequence). This CDR3 has 14 amino acids. The CDR3 nucleotides read TGCGCCAGCAGTCTAGCCATACATTTCTACGAGCAGTACTTC. This encodes CASSLAIHFYEQYF.

The chain combines TRBV29-1 with TRBJ2-1, with D possibly matching TRBD1 (5 bases). V gave up 7 bases and J gave up 4 bases, with 17 bases separating them. The CDR3 is made up of 14 amino acids. Per germline, CDR1 SQVTM and CDR2 ANQGSEA. CDR3 in DNA: TGCAGCGGAACAGGAGACATTAGGTACAATGAGCAGTTCTTC. Translation gives CSGTGDIRYNEQFF.

V is TRBV7-9 and J is TRBJ1-4; a possible D gene is TRBD1 (6 bases). The CDR3 loop spans 15 amino acids. The V end lost 1 base, the J end lost 0 bases, and 6 bases lay between the germline ends. Germline-derived CDR1 and CDR2 are SEHNR and FQNEAQ (reference sequence). The CDR3 DNA reads as TGTGCCAGCAGCTTAGGACAGGCAACTAATGAAAAACTGTTTTTT. Its protein product is CASSLGQATNEKLFF.

The chain couples TRBV6-4 to TRBJ2-1; TRBD1 agrees at 8 bases. CDR1 is MRHNA and CDR2 is SNTAGT in the germline V gene. CDR3 size: 13 residues. V trimming: 6 bases; J trimming: 6 bases; junction bases outside the gene matches: 4. Here the CDR3 DNA reads TGTGCCAGCAGCAGGGGGCCAACCAATGAGCAGTTCTTC. Residues: CASSRGPTNEQFF.

This chain connects TRBV7-9 to TRBJ2-7, with TRBD1 matching 8 bases. V lost 2 bases and J lost 3; bases outside the gene matches: 9. CDR3 length: 16 amino acids. Per germline, CDR1 SEHNR and CDR2 FQNEAQ (reference sequence). The CDR3 bases are TGTGCCAGCAGCTTATCCACAGGGGGAACGGGCTACGAGCAGTACTTC. Translation: CASSLSTGGTGYEQYF.

This clone appeared once. V usage is TRBV29-1 and J usage is TRBJ2-5; 7 bases line up with TRBD1. V dropped 4 bases and J dropped 2; count of bases not matched to a gene: 4. The CDR3 extends over 13 amino acids. Germline V lookup: CDR1 SQVTM, CDR2 ANQGSEA. CDR3 protein: CSVGRGQQETQYF. The CDR3 nucleotides are TGCAGCGTTGGCCGGGGACAGCAAGAGACCCAGTACTTC.

V is TRBV12-2 and J is TRBJ1-1; the table's D call TRBD1 went unverified against the DNA. TRBV12-2 is a pseudogene. The CDR3 is 11 residues long. CDR3 in DNA: TGTGCAAGTCCCCCGACAGGGGAAGCTTTCTTT. It translates to CASPPTGEAFF.

This chain links TRBV2 with TRBJ1-5; TRBD1 matches 8 bases. The CDR3 is 15 residues long. CDR1 and CDR2 from the germline V gene are SNHLY and FYNNEI. V lost 1 base to trimming and J lost 5 bases; unmatched junction nucleotides: 4. CDR3 residues: CASSEGTGNHQPQHF. CDR3 bases: TGTGCCAGCAGTGAAGGGACAGGGAACCATCAGCCCCAGCATTTT.

The gene calls are TRBV28 and TRBJ1-5; no clear D gene. Deletions cut 3 bases from V and 3 bases from J, with 12 bases between. This CDR3 contains 15 residues. In germline, CDR1 is MDHEN, CDR2 SYDVKM. CDR3 sequence (DNA): TGTGCCAGCAGTTTCTACATGAGGGCCAATCAGCCCCAGCATTTT. It translates to CASSFYMRANQPQHF.